This T cell receptor beta chain is from a study of patients and donors after allogeneic stem cell transplantation. TCRdb itself ran the RT-PCR reads through MiXCR, one entry per CDR3 protein. The data contain about 110,000 distinct CDR3 sequences, approximately 40% of them singletons. This CDR3 is 13 amino acids long. Germline CDR1 MDHEN, CDR2 SYDVKM. Trimming took off 4 bases at V and 2 bases at J, with 9 bases between the two ends. Sequenced: blood, either unsorted or a sorted T cell fraction (not recorded which). The clonotype was recovered from a human donor who was either an allogeneic HSCT recipient or a stem cell or donor lymphocyte infusion donor (not recorded which). It is not recorded whose cells these are; they may come from a transplant donor. The V and J genes are TRBV28 and TRBJ2-7; D not resolved. Written as DNA, the CDR3 is TGTGCCAGCAGTTACTCCCCAGCCTACGAGCAGTACTTC. Protein: CASSYSPAYEQYF.